The sequence of this T cell receptor (beta chain) was determined in a study of T-cell reconstitution after alpha-beta-depleted transplantation in children. Study-wide results and limits: One year post-transplant, T-cell counts and diversity were largely derived from T cells produced anew.

For this clonotype: The antigen remains unidentified.

Germline V CDR1 and CDR2: DFQATT, SNEGSKA (reference sequence). Deletions cut 6 bases from V and 4 bases from J, with 16 bases between. This CDR3 is built from 14 residues. A TCRbeta library incorporating unique molecular identifiers was prepared. TCRdb processed the PCR reads anew with MiXCR; each CDR3 protein has one entry. Seen here are 610,000 or so distinct CDR3 sequences, 27% observed once, and the top ten hold approximately 39%. The V and J genes are TRBV20-1 and TRBJ2-1; perhaps TRBD1 as D (6 bases). The clonotype was recovered from a boy under two years old with Wiskott-Aldrich syndrome, due to receive a stem cell transplant. Sequencing was performed on PBMCs, taken before TCRalphabeta/CD19-depleted stem cell transplant. The CDR3 coding sequence is TGCAGTGCGAATCGGGACACTGGATACAATGAGCAGTTCTTC. This gives the protein CSANRDTGYNEQFF.